This paragraph covers one T cell receptor beta chain sequence. Its antigen is undetermined. Researchers used 5'RACE with constant-segment primers to make TCR alpha and TCR beta cDNA libraries that carry sample barcodes and UMIs. TCRdb processed the 5' RACE reads anew with MiXCR; each CDR3 protein has one entry. This sample has 550,000 to 600,000 distinct CDR3 sequences; approximately 15% occur once, and the top ten carry 8.1%. The source of the sample is a study of T-cell memory formation after mild COVID-19. Looking at the study overall: Most TCR clusters belonged to a single donor.

Germline lookup yields CDR1 MNHEY and CDR2 SVGAGI. The CDR3 has 14 amino acids. V was pared by 0 bases and J by 7 bases, with 12 bases between. Study conclusions and caveats: In pre-infection memory, a portion of responding clones appeared, which suggested that cross-reactive memory joined. Among CD4+ contracting clones, most were CM and EM, and CD8+ ones EMRA.

The clonotype originates from an adult woman who had mild COVID-19 (a few samples of this study predate the infection). Cell type and time point are not known. The chain joins TRBV6-5 to TRBJ1-2; possible D gene TRBD1, 5 bases. The sequencing input was PBMCs or a T cell subset sorted from them (not recorded which). The CDR3 loop is CASSYSYQGGGYTF. The CDR3 nucleotides are TGTGCCAGCAGTTACTCGTACCAGGGCGGTGGCTACACCTTC.